These 32 T cell receptor beta chains originate from one sample sequenced in a study of blood T cell repertoires in COVID-19. The protocol was immunoSEQ multiplex PCR, while the TCRdb copy is restricted to in-frame clones and leaves out a portion. The sample lists nearly 90,000 clones, 88% seen once, with around 10% in the top ten. Sequenced input: peripheral blood. The origin of the receptors is a man older than 75 with acute or convalescent COVID-19.

The chain carries TRBV18 and TRBJ1-1; 8 positions match TRBD1. Trimming cost V 7 bases and J 5 bases; bases outside gene matches: 12. Germline-derived CDR1 and CDR2 are KGHSH and LQKENI. This CDR3 contains 15 residues. The CDR3 nucleotides read TGTGCCAGCTGGACAGGGATGCCCCCGAGGACTGAAGCTTTCTTT. Translation: CASWTGMPPRTEAFF. The variable domain in full, with the rest retrieved from reference TRBV18 and TRBJ1-1, is NAGVMQNPRHLVRRRGQEARLRCSPMKGHSHVYWYRQLPEEGLKFMVYLQKENIIDESGMPKERFSAEFPKEGPSILRIQQVVRGDSAAYFCASWTGMPPRTEAFFGQGTRLTVV.

The chain is built from TRBV12-3 or TRBV12-4 and TRBJ1-1; D may be TRBD1 (6 bases). V lost 4 bases and J 4 bases, leaving 10 bases between the germline ends. The CDR3 is made up of 13 amino acids. The CDR3 sequence is CASSWRGGTEAFF. CDR3 nucleotides: TGTGCCAGCAGTTGGCGAGGGGGCACTGAAGCTTTCTTT.

This chain connects TRBV7-3 to TRBJ2-1; 10 bases agree with TRBD2. The CDR3 has 15 amino acids. J gave up 7 bases and V 2 bases, and 5 bases lay outside the gene matches. In germline, CDR1 is SGHTA, CDR2 FQGTGA. DNA of the CDR3: TGTGCCAGCAGCTTAGCAGCGGGGGGGCGTAATGAGCAGTTCTTC. Its translation is CASSLAAGGRNEQFF.

CDR3 residues: CASSGRQGAGTGELFF. The CDR3 DNA reads TGTGCCAGCAGTGGTCGACAGGGGGCAGGGACCGGGGAGCTGTTTTTT. V gene TRBV6-1 combines with J gene TRBJ2-2; 10 bases are shared with TRBD1. The germline V gene encodes CDR1 MNHNS and CDR2 SASEGT. The CDR3 has 16 residues. The V gene end was trimmed by 4 bases and the J gene end by 5 bases; junction bases not matched to a gene: 7.

The rearrangement joins TRBV3-1 (or the pseudogene TRBV3-2) to TRBJ2-5, with D hard to call. V was clipped by 1 base and J by 5 bases, with 20 bases between them. CDR1 is LGHDT, CDR2 YNNKEL, per germline (reference sequence). This CDR3 is 17 amino acids long. The CDR3 protein is CASSQGAHLAGLETQYF. The CDR3 DNA sequence: TGTGCCAGCAGCCAAGGGGCACATCTGGCAGGCCTCGAGACCCAGTACTTC.

V gene TRBV6-2 or TRBV6-3 combines with J gene TRBJ1-5, with D maybe TRBD1 (6 bases). The length of the CDR3 is 15 residues. V was clipped by 6 bases and J by 0 bases, with 12 bases between them. The germline V gene has CDR1 MNHEY and CDR2 SVGEGT. The CDR3 nucleotides are TGTGCCAGCAGACCTCAGGGGTATAGCAATCAGCCCCAGCATTTT. Translated: CASRPQGYSNQPQHF.

The chain combines TRBV4-3 with TRBJ2-7, with a weak D call TRBD2 (6 bases). Germline loops: CDR1 LGHNA, CDR2 YSLEER. The ends were cut back, 1 base at V and 1 base at J, with 17 bases in the middle. The CDR3 has 17 residues. The CDR3 protein is CASSQVGAGPLSYEQYF. The CDR3, as DNA: TGCGCCAGCAGCCAAGTCGGAGCGGGCCCTTTATCCTACGAGCAGTACTTC.

V and J are TRBV2 and TRBJ2-1; 12 positions match TRBD2. The V gene's germline CDR1 is SNHLY and CDR2 FYNNEI. V was pared by 5 bases and J by 4 bases, with 3 bases of the junction left unmatched. The CDR3 spans 15 residues. CDR3 bases: TGTGCCAGCAGTTCCGGACTAGCGGGATACAATGAGCAGTTCTTC. It specifies CASSSGLAGYNEQFF.

The chain is built from TRBV5-6 and TRBJ1-6; D call uncertain. This CDR3 spans 12 amino acids. V lost 5 bases to trimming and J lost 8 bases, with 8 bases between them. Germline V gene data show CDR1 as SGHDT and CDR2 as YYEEEE. In DNA form, the CDR3 reads TGTGCCAGCAGGGGGAGGGATTCACCCCTCCACTTT. Its protein is CASRGRDSPLHF.

This chain links TRBV6-6 with TRBJ1-2, with D perhaps matching TRBD1 (5 bases). V gave up 5 bases and J gave up 6 bases, with 19 bases separating them. The germline V gene encodes CDR1 MNHNY and CDR2 SVGAGI (reference sequence). This CDR3 contains 15 residues. The CDR3 protein is CASSDTGRSVHGYTF. CDR3 in DNA: TGTGCCAGCAGTGACACAGGCCGGTCGGTGCATGGCTACACCTTC.

This chain connects TRBV19 to TRBJ1-1; unclear D gene. Germline lookup yields CDR1 LNHDA and CDR2 SQIVND (reference sequence). The CDR3 is 14 amino acids. The V end lost 3 bases, the J end lost 4 bases, and 12 bases lay between the germline ends. CDR3 coding DNA: TGTGCCAGTAGTATCGGGGATGTGGGCACTGAAGCTTTCTTT. It is translated as CASSIGDVGTEAFF.

This sequence joins TRBV24-1 and TRBJ2-5, with 10 bases lining up with TRBD1. This CDR3 spans 15 amino acids. V dropped 4 bases and J dropped 5; count of bases not matched to a gene: 6. Germline values: CDR1 KGHDR, CDR2 SFDVKD. The CDR3 is CATSEAGTGDETQYF. CDR3 nucleotide sequence: TGTGCCACCAGTGAAGCCGGGACAGGGGATGAGACCCAGTACTTC.

The chain recombines TRBV12-5 with TRBJ1-2, with a tentative D call TRBD1 (6 bases). The CDR3 is 14 residues long. The germline V gene has CDR1 LGHNT and CDR2 FRNRAP. Deletions cut 0 bases from V and 7 bases from J, with 12 bases between. DNA for the CDR3: TGTGCTAGTGGTTTGGTAACAGGGATTCGTGGCTACACCTTC. Protein sequence: CASGLVTGIRGYTF.

The V gene is TRBV19, the J gene TRBJ1-5; no clear D gene. Trimming stripped 3 bases from V and 0 bases from J, with 6 bases between. Germline V gene sequence: CDR1 LNHDA, CDR2 SQIVND (reference sequence). The CDR3 contains 14 residues. The CDR3 spells CASSMGHSNQPQHF. The CDR3 DNA sequence: TGTGCCAGTAGTATGGGCCATAGCAATCAGCCCCAGCATTTT.

The chain employs TRBV7-9 and TRBJ2-2, with TRBD2 matching 10 bases. With V trimmed by 6 bases and J by 4 bases, 14 bases remained unmatched. The CDR3 covers 18 residues. In germline, CDR1 is SEHNR, CDR2 FQNEAQ (reference sequence). As DNA, the CDR3 is TGTGCCAGCAGTTCCTTCGCACTCCTAGCGGGAGTCACCGGGGAGCTGTTTTTT. It specifies CASSSFALLAGVTGELFF.

The V call is TRBV28, the J call TRBJ1-1; tentatively, D is TRBD1 (6 bases). The CDR3 runs to 13 residues. Germline V CDR1 and CDR2: MDHEN, SYDVKM. V lost 2 bases and J 2 bases, leaving 6 bases between the germline ends. This chain's CDR3 is CASSLGGNTEAFF. Here the CDR3 DNA reads TGTGCCAGCAGTTTAGGGGGCAACACTGAAGCTTTCTTT.

The V and J genes are TRBV6-5 and TRBJ1-6; 7 nucleotides agree with TRBD1. The J segment lost 5 bases and the V segment lost 6 bases, leaving 4 bases of the junction unmatched. Per the germline V gene, CDR1 is MNHEY and CDR2 is SVGAGI. The CDR3 loop spans 14 amino acids. CDR3 in amino acids: CASSAGTDNSPLHF. The CDR3, as DNA: TGTGCCAGCAGCGCCGGGACAGATAATTCACCCCTCCACTTT.

This clone was seen more than once but under ten times. The rearrangement links TRBV9 to TRBJ2-1, with D unclear. Looked up from germline, CDR1 is SGDLS and CDR2 is YYNGEE. This CDR3 has 16 amino acids. The V and J ends lost 3 bases and 5 bases respectively, with 18 bases between them. In DNA, the CDR3 is TGTGCCAGCAGCGCTCCATTTGGCGGTATCAACAATGAGCAGTTCTTC. Its protein product is CASSAPFGGINNEQFF.

This rearrangement joins TRBV9 to TRBJ2-5; D might be TRBD2 (6 bases). Trimming left V 4 bases short and J 1 base short, with 14 bases between. This CDR3 region has 15 residues. Looked up from germline, CDR1 is SGDLS and CDR2 is YYNGEE. CDR3 nucleotides: TGTGCCAGCAGCCCCTTAGGAGGGTCCCAAGAGACCCAGTACTTC. It yields the protein CASSPLGGSQETQYF.

This chain joins TRBV6-2 or TRBV6-3 and TRBJ1-2; D may be TRBD1 (5 bases). The CDR3 is 15 amino acids. Trimming took off 4 bases at V and 0 bases at J, with 12 bases between the two ends. The germline V gene encodes CDR1 MNHEY and CDR2 SVGEGT. The DNA of the CDR3 is TGTGCCAGCAGTTCGGGGGGGGTAGCTAACTATGGCTACACCTTC. The encoded protein is CASSSGGVANYGYTF.

To note about this clone: This likely reflects a read error, since a far larger clone is one base away. This rearrangement joins TRBV5-6 to TRBJ2-7, with D tentatively TRBD1 (6 bases). Trimming shortened V by 1 base and J by 4 bases, and 6 bases separated the two germline ends. CDR1 SGHDT and CDR2 YYEEEE come from the germline V gene. The CDR3 has 12 amino acids. CDR3 in DNA: TGTGCCAGCAGCTTGCAGGGGTACGAGCAGTACTTC. Translating gives CASSLQGYEQYF.

The V call is TRBV5-1, the J call TRBJ1-1, with 7 bases lining up with TRBD1. V was clipped by 6 bases and J by 1 base; unmatched bases: 6. The CDR3 extends over 14 amino acids. Germline V gene lookup returns CDR1 SGHRS and CDR2 YFSETQ. Here the CDR3 reads CASKEGAGNTEAFF. The CDR3 nucleotides are TGCGCCAGCAAAGAGGGGGCGGGGAACACTGAAGCTTTCTTT.

The V and J genes are TRBV18 and TRBJ1-2; 10 bases are shared with TRBD1. This CDR3 has 15 residues. In germline, CDR1 is KGHSH, CDR2 LQKENI. Losses at the gene ends were 3 bases for V and 6 bases for J; bases not matched to a gene: 7. CDR3 sequence (DNA): TGTGCCAGCTCACCTGTGACAGGGGGCTTCGATGGCTACACCTTC. Amino acids: CASSPVTGGFDGYTF.

The chain combines TRBV19 with TRBJ2-2; the match to TRBD2 covers 12 bases. Germline-derived CDR1 and CDR2 are LNHDA and SQIVND (reference sequence). V gave up 6 bases and J gave up 2 bases; unmatched junction bases: 1. The CDR3 is made up of 15 amino acids. The CDR3 DNA is TGTGCCAGTAGAGGACTAGCGGGAAACACCGGGGAGCTGTTTTTT. It codes for CASRGLAGNTGELFF.

The chain recombines TRBV6-5 with TRBJ1-2; D remains unclear. The CDR3 runs 14 residues. The germline CDR1 and CDR2 sequences are MNHEY and SVGAGI. V lost 6 bases, J lost 0 bases, and 11 bases lay in between. The CDR3 coding sequence is TGTGCCAGCAGCCTTACAAGAACTAACTATGGCTACACCTTC. This translates into CASSLTRTNYGYTF.

A few counts support this clone. The rearrangement uses TRBV24-1 and TRBJ2-3; 10 positions match TRBD1. J was trimmed by 6 bases and V by 3 bases; bases with no gene match: 5. Germline values: CDR1 KGHDR, CDR2 SFDVKD. The CDR3 has 15 residues. CDR3 amino acids: CATSDTGTGVDTQYF. In DNA form, the CDR3 reads TGTGCCACCAGTGATACCGGGACAGGGGTGGATACGCAGTATTTT.

This chain connects TRBV7-3 to TRBJ2-3; 8 bases are shared with TRBD1. The CDR3 has 14 residues. V lost 5 bases to trimming and J lost 8 bases; unmatched junction nucleotides: 9. Germline loops: CDR1 SGHTA, CDR2 FQGTGA. CDR3: CASSQTGADGTQYF. Here the CDR3 DNA reads TGTGCCAGCAGCCAGACAGGGGCTGACGGTACGCAGTATTTT.

This clone has a single count. The CDR3 bases are TGTGCCAGCAGCCTCGGGACAGTTGATGGCTACACCTTC. It translates to CASSLGTVDGYTF. This rearrangement joins TRBV11-2 to TRBJ1-2, with 7 positions matching TRBD1. There are 13 residues in the CDR3. Trimming cost V 5 bases and J 6 bases; bases outside gene matches: 6. Germline V gene lookup returns CDR1 SGHAT and CDR2 FQNNGV.

The chain recombines TRBV29-1 with TRBJ2-2; TRBD2 matches at 16 bases. The CDR3 extends over 17 amino acids. The ends lost 5 bases at V and 6 bases at J; junction bases unmatched: 9. CDR1 SQVTM and CDR2 ANQGSEA come from the germline V gene. DNA of the CDR3: TGCAGCGTTCCCGGGACTAGCGGGGGGGCCTGGGCCGGGGAGCTGTTTTTT. It encodes CSVPGTSGGAWAGELFF.

The rearrangement uses TRBV24-1 and TRBJ1-2, with D perhaps TRBD1 (5 bases). V was trimmed by 4 bases and J by 4 bases, leaving 12 bases between them. Germline V lookup: CDR1 KGHDR, CDR2 SFDVKD. This CDR3 spans 14 amino acids. The CDR3 here is CATSEGGSGYGYTF. The CDR3 nucleotides are TGTGCCACCAGTGAGGGGGGATCGGGCTATGGCTACACCTTC.

The V gene is TRBV19, the J gene TRBJ2-7; 11 nucleotides align to TRBD2. Trimming removed 5 bases from V and 5 bases from J; junction bases left unmatched: 8. Germline CDR1 LNHDA, CDR2 SQIVND (reference sequence). CDR3 length: 15 residues. CDR3 bases: TGTGCCAGTAGTCGTCCGACTAGCGGGAACGACGAGCAGTACTTC. This encodes CASSRPTSGNDEQYF.

The gene calls are TRBV24-1 and TRBJ2-3, with TRBD2 matching over 8 bases. Germline lookup yields CDR1 KGHDR and CDR2 SFDVKD. Germline trimming cut 5 bases from V and 4 bases from J; bases unmatched to any gene: 10. The CDR3 spans 16 residues. CDR3 protein: CATSAPLAGSADTQYF. In nucleotides, the CDR3 is TGTGCCACCAGTGCCCCGTTAGCGGGGAGCGCAGATACGCAGTATTTT.